This entry lists 14 T cell receptor beta chains sequenced from one sample in a study of OX40 agonist ivuxolimab in advanced cancers. Only in-frame clones appear in the TCRdb table, and some are missing; sequencing was by immunoSEQ multiplex PCR. The data contain tens of thousands of clones, 65% to 85% of them singletons. This material consisted of CD4+ or CD8+ T cells sorted from blood, taken in a trial of the OX40 agonist ivuxolimab. The receptors derive from an adult with an advanced solid tumor such as melanoma, head and neck, liver or kidney cancer.

The chain combines TRBV7-9 with TRBJ1-2, with D perhaps matching TRBD1 (6 bases). This CDR3 region has 13 residues. CDR1 is SEHNR and CDR2 is FQNEAQ in the germline V gene (reference sequence). Trimming removed 1 base from V and 7 bases from J, with 10 bases in between. CDR3 residues: CASSLEGGSGYTF. Here the CDR3 DNA reads TGTGCCAGCAGCTTAGAGGGGGGAAGTGGCTACACCTTC.

This chain uses TRBV30 with TRBJ1-5, with 9 nucleotides matching TRBD1. Germline V gene data show CDR1 as GTSNPN and CDR2 as SVGIG (reference sequence). This CDR3 has 13 amino acids. The V gene end was trimmed by 3 bases and the J gene end by 7 bases; junction bases not matched to a gene: 4. The CDR3 protein is CAWSRDRAQPQHF. The CDR3 nucleotides are TGTGCCTGGAGCAGGGACAGGGCCCAGCCCCAGCATTTT.

This rearrangement joins TRBV5-1 to TRBJ2-7, with D perhaps being TRBD1 or TRBD2 (5 bases each). In germline, CDR1 is SGHRS, CDR2 YFSETQ. The CDR3 contains 15 residues. The CDR3 DNA reads TGCGCCAGCAGCTCCGGACAAAGGGAGTGCTACGAGCACTACGTC. Amino acid sequence: CASSSGQRECYEHYV.

There are many counts of this clone. The DNA of the CDR3 is TGTGCCAGTAGGCAGGGGGCAGGTCAACAGTTTGGCTACACCTTC. This gives the protein CASRQGAGQQFGYTF. This rearrangement joins TRBV19 to TRBJ1-2; TRBD1 matches 8 bases. The length of the CDR3 is 15 residues. Trimming at V came to 6 bases and at J to 7 bases, leaving 13 bases not matched to a gene. Germline V gene data show CDR1 as LNHDA and CDR2 as SQIVND (reference sequence).

The rearrangement links TRBV27 to TRBJ1-1; 8 nucleotides agree with TRBD1. The CDR3 length is 15 residues. Germline V lookup: CDR1 MNHEY, CDR2 SMNVEV (reference sequence). After removal of 4 bases from V and 1 base from J, the junction contained 5 bases not matched to a gene. CDR3 loop: CASSSPGTGNTEAFF. CDR3 sequence (DNA): TGTGCCAGCAGTTCCCCCGGGACAGGGAACACTGAAGCTTTCTTT.

V is TRBV6-5 and J is TRBJ2-7, with 7 bases fitting TRBD2. Germline V gene sequence: CDR1 MNHEY, CDR2 SVGAGI. There are 14 residues in the CDR3. With 6 bases clipped from V and 0 bases from J, the junction kept 5 bases outside the gene matches. CDR3 sequence reads: CASSPSGSSYEQYF. The CDR3 DNA reads as TGTGCCAGCAGCCCTAGCGGTAGCTCCTACGAGCAGTACTTC.

J is TRBJ1-5 and V is TRBV5-8, with 7 bases lining up with TRBD1. The length of the CDR3 is 15 residues. Germline V gene data show CDR1 as SGHTS and CDR2 as YDEGEE. V lost 4 bases and J lost 5; bases outside the gene matches: 9. CDR3 residues: CASSAGQAGDQPQHF. The CDR3 DNA reads TGTGCCAGCAGCGCAGGACAGGCGGGAGATCAGCCCCAGCATTTT.

This clone was found once. The J gene is TRBJ2-4, the V gene TRBV19; 12 positions match TRBD2. V gave up 9 bases and J gave up 1 base; unmatched junction bases: 22. The CDR3 has 21 residues. The V gene's germline CDR1 is LNHDA and CDR2 SQIVND (reference sequence). CDR3 DNA: TGTGCCAGCACCCCTAAGACTAGCGGGAGTTCGGCTTATCGGGCCAAAAACATTCAGTACTTC. Its protein is CASTPKTSGSSAYRAKNIQYF.

The rearrangement links TRBV18 to TRBJ2-1; TRBD1 matches at 10 bases. Germline lookup yields CDR1 KGHSH and CDR2 LQKENI. The CDR3 is 14 amino acids. J was trimmed by 7 bases and V by 3 bases; bases with no gene match: 3. In DNA, the CDR3 is TGTGCCAGCTCACCCCGGACAGGGGGGAATGAGCAGTTCTTC. Encoded protein: CASSPRTGGNEQFF.

The chain employs TRBV30 and TRBJ1-1, with no clear D. The CDR3 runs 14 residues. V shed 3 bases and J shed 1 base, with 12 bases lying between them. Germline CDR1 and CDR2: GTSNPN and SVGIG (reference sequence). CDR3 nucleotide sequence: TGTGCCTGGAGCCCGTGGGTGCCGAACACTGAAGCTTTCTTT. The encoded protein is CAWSPWVPNTEAFF.

The chain is built from TRBV2 and TRBJ1-5; D is possibly TRBD1 (5 bases). V lost 3 bases, J lost 3 bases, and 9 bases lay in between. Germline lookup yields CDR1 SNHLY and CDR2 FYNNEI. The CDR3 covers 14 residues. CDR3 DNA: TGTGCCAGCAGTGAGGACACCTTCAATCAGCCCCAGCATTTT. It specifies CASSEDTFNQPQHF.

The chain joins TRBV6-1 to TRBJ2-1; 13 positions agree with TRBD2. The CDR3 extends over 16 amino acids. CDR1 and CDR2 from the germline V gene are MNHNS and SASEGT. V was clipped by 4 bases and J by 9 bases; unmatched bases: 9. The CDR3: CASSAKRLAGGSEQFF. DNA for the CDR3: TGTGCCAGCAGTGCCAAAAGACTAGCGGGAGGCTCTGAGCAGTTCTTC.

This clone was detected only once. The rearrangement uses TRBV27 and TRBJ2-1, with 13 positions matching TRBD2. The germline CDR1 and CDR2 sequences are MNHEY and SMNVEV (reference sequence). The CDR3 covers 17 residues. The ends lost 9 bases at V and 1 base at J; junction bases unmatched: 9. The CDR3 is CASLLAGGPESYNEQFF. CDR3 coding DNA: TGTGCCAGTTTACTAGCGGGAGGGCCGGAGTCCTACAATGAGCAGTTCTTC.

This rearrangement joins TRBV7-9 to TRBJ2-1; D is ambiguous. V was shortened by 0 bases and J by 6 bases, with 6 bases between the two germline ends. This CDR3 is built from 13 residues. CDR1 and CDR2 (germline): SEHNR, FQNEAQ (reference sequence). CDR3 coding DNA: TGTGCCAGCAGCTTAGCAGCCGCCAATGAGCAGTTCTTC. This codes for CASSLAAANEQFF. Together with reference TRBV7-9 and TRBJ2-1, the CDR3 gives the full variable domain: DTGVSQNPRHKITKRGQNVTFRCDPISEHNRLYWYRQTLGQGPEFLTYFQNEAQLEKSRLLSDRFSAERPKGSFSTLEIQRTEQGDSAMYLCASSLAAANEQFFGPGTRLTVL.